The 21 T cell receptor beta chains below were found in one sample sequenced in a study of T cell repertoires and leukemia-associated antigens. TCRdb called the 5' RACE reads again in MiXCR, with one record for every CDR3 protein. The sample has 11,000 to 15,000 distinct CDR3 sequences; 39% are singletons. The antigens these receptors bind are not known. Sequencing was performed on CD3+ T cells sorted from blood and cultured. These receptors originate from a female donor in good health.

This clonotype was found a few times. V and J are TRBV28 and TRBJ2-1, with 7 bases identical to TRBD2. Germline V gene sequence: CDR1 MDHEN, CDR2 SYDVKM. This CDR3 is 13 amino acids long. V lost 2 bases to trimming and J lost 7 bases; unmatched junction nucleotides: 2. The CDR3 nucleotides read TGTGCCAGCAGTTTAAGCGGGGTAAATGAGCAGTTCTTC. As protein: CASSLSGVNEQFF.

This clonotype counts as medium-sized. This chain joins TRBV12-3 or TRBV12-4 and TRBJ2-7, with D possibly being TRBD1 (5 bases). V dropped 5 bases and J dropped 3 bases, with 11 bases sitting between them. The CDR3 length is 13 residues. The chain's CDR3 is CASSKGFDYEQYF. The CDR3 region has the DNA TGTGCCAGCAGTAAGGGGTTTGACTACGAGCAGTACTTC.

Note on this clonotype: One end of the junction does not line up with germline, which may come from a read error. The chain recombines TRBV5-1 with TRBJ1-3, with D possibly being TRBD1 (5 bases). The CDR3 length is 14 residues. Germline V gives CDR1 SGHRS, CDR2 YFSETQ. Here the CDR3 reads CANSAQGTGNTVYF. The CDR3 coding sequence is TGCGCCAACAGCGCCCAAGGGACTGGAAACACCGTATATTTT.

Sample share makes this clonotype medium-sized (0.01 to 0.1%). The CDR3 region has the DNA TGTGCCAGCAGCTTAAGGAGTAGCACAGATACGCAGTATTTT. Translating it yields CASSLRSSTDTQYF. This chain connects TRBV11-2 to TRBJ2-3, with no clear D. The CDR3 is 14 amino acids. V was shortened by 2 bases and J by 0 bases, with 6 bases between the two germline ends. The germline gives CDR1 SGHAT, CDR2 FQNNGV. Full variable domain (missing parts from reference TRBV11-2 and TRBJ2-3): EAGVAQSPRYKIIEKRQSVAFWCNPISGHATLYWYQQILGQGPKLLIQFQNNGVVDDSQLPKDRFSAERLKGVDSTLKIQPAKLEDSAVYLCASSLRSSTDTQYFGPGTRLTVL.

In its sample, this clonotype was seen many times. The chain links TRBV1 to TRBJ2-3; the tabulated D call, TRBD2, remains unverified against the DNA. TRBV1 is classified as a pseudogene. CDR3 length: 16 residues. CDR3 loop: CTSSLHREVSTDTQYF. The DNA of the CDR3 is TGCACCAGCAGCCTGCACCGGGAGGTTAGCACAGATACGCAGTATTTT.

J is TRBJ1-6 and V is TRBV9, with a possible D match to TRBD1 (5 bases). Trimming stripped 3 bases from V and 8 bases from J, with 6 bases between. This CDR3 spans 12 amino acids. Germline values: CDR1 SGDLS, CDR2 YYNGEE. The chain's CDR3 is CASSGGDSPLHF. The CDR3 DNA reads TGTGCCAGCAGCGGGGGGGATTCACCCCTCCACTTT.

A word on this clonotype: Germline is not matched at one junction end, which may reflect a read error. The rearrangement links TRBV20-1 to TRBJ2-6; 8 positions match TRBD1. CDR3 length: 16 residues. Germline V CDR1 and CDR2: DFQATT, SNEGSKA (reference sequence). DNA of the CDR3: TGCAGTGTTATCCAGGGGGCCCTGCTAGGGGCCAACGTCCTGGCTTTC. Translation: CSVIQGALLGANVLAF.

This clonotype is medium-sized (0.01 to 0.1%) in the sample. The rearrangement joins TRBV20-1 to TRBJ1-5, with D unresolved. Between the trimmed V and J ends, which lost 0 bases and 1 base, there was a span of 4 bases. This CDR3 contains 13 residues. Germline V gene data show CDR1 as DFQATT and CDR2 as SNEGSKA (reference sequence). The CDR3 sequence: CSAREDSNQPQHF. DNA of the CDR3: TGCAGTGCTAGAGAGGACAGCAATCAGCCCCAGCATTTT.

This clonotype is termed medium-sized (0.01 to 0.1%). The CDR3 reads CSARDPSGFEQYF. In DNA, the CDR3 is TGCAGTGCTAGAGATCCTTCGGGTTTCGAGCAGTACTTC. The chain joins TRBV20-1 to TRBJ2-7; no clear D. Trimming stripped 0 bases from V and 6 bases from J, with 12 bases between. Germline V gives CDR1 DFQATT, CDR2 SNEGSKA (reference sequence). The CDR3 is 13 residues long.

This clonotype was seen a few times. Just one base apart from a much larger clone, this may be a read error. This chain connects TRBV30 to TRBJ2-5, with TRBD2 identical over 13 bases. The CDR3 is 17 residues long. The germline gives CDR1 GTSNPN, CDR2 SVGIG (reference sequence). The CDR3 protein is CAWSQTSGRAKTETQCF. The CDR3 DNA sequence: TGTGCCTGGAGCCAAACTAGCGGGAGGGCCAAGACGGAGACCCAGTGCTTC.

As regards this clonotype: The junction departs from germline at one end; a sequencing error may be responsible. J is TRBJ2-1 and V is TRBV20-1; tentatively, D is TRBD2 (6 bases). This CDR3 has 14 amino acids. The V gene's germline CDR1 is DFQATT and CDR2 SNEGSKA (reference sequence). The DNA of the CDR3 is TGCAGTGTGATCGGGACTTCCTCCTACAACGAGCAGTTCTTC. Residues: CSVIGTSSYNEQFF.

This rearrangement joins TRBV4-2 to TRBJ2-1; D could derive from TRBD1 or TRBD2 (5 bases each). The CDR3 runs to 16 residues. V lost 2 bases and J lost 12, with 23 bases in between. Germline CDR1 is LGHNA and CDR2 is YNFKEQ. CDR3 region: CASSQNQRRGFQGQFF. For the CDR3, the DNA is TGTGCCAGCAGCCAAAATCAACGCCGGGGTTTTCAGGGGCAGTTCTTC.

The V gene is TRBV11-2, the J gene TRBJ2-1, with 9 bases identical to TRBD2. V trimming: 5 bases; J trimming: 4 bases; junction bases outside the gene matches: 12. The CDR3 loop spans 17 amino acids. Germline-derived CDR1 and CDR2 are SGHAT and FQNNGV. Written as DNA, the CDR3 is TGTGCCAGCAGCGTTTTGTTCAGGACTAGCGTTTACAATGAGCAGTTCTTC. Its translation: CASSVLFRTSVYNEQFF.

This clonotype appeared a single time. This is likely a read error, given that the CDR3 carries no conserved phenylalanine or tryptophan at its end. The limits of the CDR3 on the DNA are not certain, so only TCRdb's listed CDR3 is given. V and J are TRBV5-1 and TRBJ2-5; TRBD1 is the table's D call, not checked against the DNA. The CDR3 is 14 residues long, ends included. Per the germline V gene, CDR1 is SGHRS and CDR2 is YFSETQ. The CDR3 loop is CASSFPGGKETRYV.

This clonotype ranks as medium-sized. The chain combines TRBV29-1 with TRBJ2-2; TRBD1 matches at 7 bases. The CDR3 runs 14 residues. CDR1 is SQVTM and CDR2 is ANQGSEA in the germline V gene. The J segment lost 0 bases and the V segment lost 8 bases, leaving 6 bases of the junction unmatched. The CDR3 nucleotides read TGCAGCACCCGGGGACAGTCGAACACCGGGGAGCTGTTTTTT. Protein: CSTRGQSNTGELFF.

The V gene is TRBV18, the J gene TRBJ2-1, with TRBD2 identical over 9 bases. This CDR3 spans 17 amino acids. Germline V gene sequence: CDR1 KGHSH, CDR2 LQKENI. With V trimmed by 2 bases and J by 0 bases, 5 bases remained unmatched. The CDR3 reads CASSPEAGGSSYNEQFF. The CDR3 DNA is TGTGCCAGCTCACCAGAAGCGGGAGGAAGCTCCTACAATGAGCAGTTCTTC.

On this clonotype itself: At one boundary the junction diverges from the germline segment, which might be a read error. The chain has TRBV20-1 and TRBJ1-1, with D possibly TRBD1 on 5 matching bases. Germline CDR1 reads DFQATT; CDR2 reads SNEGSKA (reference sequence). The CDR3 is made up of 16 amino acids. The CDR3 DNA is TGCAGTGCTAGAGATCCGGGGACGGTCATGAACGCTGAGGCTTTCTTT. Amino acids: CSARDPGTVMNAEAFF.

In this sample, this clonotype is medium-sized. This chain links TRBV10-3 with TRBJ2-3; TRBD1 aligns across 10 bases. The J segment lost 4 bases and the V segment lost 5 bases, leaving 3 bases of the junction unmatched. The CDR3 sequence is 14 residues long. Germline V gene lookup returns CDR1 ENHRY and CDR2 SYGVKD. CDR3 DNA: TGTGCCATCAGTTCCGGGACAGGGGCAGATACGCAGTATTTT. This translates into CAISSGTGADTQYF.

Relative to its sample, this clonotype is medium-sized (0.01 to 0.1%). V and J are TRBV29-1 and TRBJ2-7, with D possibly being TRBD2 (5 bases). The CDR3 consists of 14 residues. Germline CDR1 is SQVTM and CDR2 is ANQGSEA. The V end was cut by 2 bases, the J end by 7 bases, with 18 bases between. CDR3 amino acids: CSVESPSRLGEQYF. For the CDR3, the DNA is TGCAGCGTTGAATCGCCTAGCCGGCTTGGGGAGCAGTACTTC.

The chain couples TRBV10-3 to TRBJ2-3, with TRBD2 matching over 10 bases. The length of the CDR3 is 15 residues. Losses at the gene ends were 4 bases for V and 1 base for J; bases not matched to a gene: 2. Germline CDR1 reads ENHRY; CDR2 reads SYGVKD. As DNA, the CDR3 is TGTGCCATCAGTGGCGGGACTAGCGGCACAGATACGCAGTATTTT. This encodes CAISGGTSGTDTQYF.

This clonotype turned up a few times. V usage is TRBV6-2 or TRBV6-3 and J usage is TRBJ2-1; D uncertain. Germline CDR1 is MNHEY and CDR2 is SVGEGT. This CDR3 comprises 12 residues. V lost 2 bases and J 10 bases, leaving 9 bases between the germline ends. The CDR3 reads CASSYVTPEQFF. As DNA, the CDR3 is TGTGCCAGCAGTTACGTCACTCCAGAGCAGTTCTTC.